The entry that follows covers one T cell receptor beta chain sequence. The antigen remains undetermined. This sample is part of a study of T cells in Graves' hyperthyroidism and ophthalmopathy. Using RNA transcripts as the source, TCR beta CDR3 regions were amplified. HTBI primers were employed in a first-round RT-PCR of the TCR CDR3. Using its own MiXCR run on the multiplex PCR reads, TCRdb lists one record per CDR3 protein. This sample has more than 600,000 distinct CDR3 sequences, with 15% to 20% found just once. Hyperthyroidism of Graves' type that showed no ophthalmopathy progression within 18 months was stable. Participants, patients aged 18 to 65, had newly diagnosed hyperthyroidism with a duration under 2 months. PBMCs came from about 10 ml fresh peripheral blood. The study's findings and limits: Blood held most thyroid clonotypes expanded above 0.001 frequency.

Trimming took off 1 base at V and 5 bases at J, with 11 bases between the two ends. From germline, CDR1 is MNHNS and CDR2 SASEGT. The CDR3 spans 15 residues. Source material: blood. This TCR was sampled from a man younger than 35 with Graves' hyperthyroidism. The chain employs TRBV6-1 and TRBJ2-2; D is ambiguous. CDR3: CASSEGGPTTGELFF. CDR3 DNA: TGTGCCAGCAGTGAAGGTGGTCCCACGACCGGGGAGCTGTTTTTT.